These T cell receptor beta chains were read from a single sample in a study of T cell responses to AZD1222 COVID-19 vaccine. Generated by immunoSEQ multiplex PCR, the TCRdb table keeps only in-frame clones and is missing some. Of 100,000 to 120,000 clones in the sample, around 90% were seen once. Sequencing used peripheral blood, obtained on day 0 of AZD1222 vaccination. These TCRs come from an adult in good health. Each CDR3 is given with its conserved first and last residue. D genes are given only for firm matches. Clone size is shown for a subset of rows, as once, few, many or a class of expanded clone.

j_call	d_call	clone_size	v_call	cdr3_length	cdr3_aa	cdr3_nt
TRBJ1-2	TRBD1	NA	TRBV6-5	13	CASRDRDRHGYTF	TGTGCCAGCAGGGACAGGGATAGGCATGGCTACACCTTC
TRBJ1-2	NA	NA	TRBV19	15	CASSIVFRNRDGYTF	TGTGCCAGTAGTATAGTCTTTCGGAACAGGGACGGCTACACCTTC
TRBJ1-1	NA	few	TRBV12-3/TRBV12-4	12	CASSTDASEAFF	TGTGCCAGCAGTACTGACGCCTCTGAAGCTTTCTTT
TRBJ1-6	NA	NA	TRBV3-1/TRBV3-2	15	CASSPERGIRSPLHF	TGTGCCAGCAGCCCCGAGCGGGGGATAAGATCACCCCTCCACTTT
TRBJ2-7	NA	NA	TRBV5-1	12	CASSLSGYEQYF	TGCGCCAGCAGCTTGTCTGGGTACGAGCAGTACTTC
TRBJ1-2	NA	NA	TRBV28	14	CAKQTGTNNYGYTF	TGTGCCAAACAAACCGGGACAAATAACTATGGCTACACCTTC
TRBJ1-1	TRBD1	NA	TRBV7-9	17	CASSPRGRDSLNTEAFF	TGTGCCAGCAGCCCACGGGGTCGGGACAGTCTGAACACTGAAGCTTTCTTT
TRBJ1-3	NA	NA	TRBV2	14	CASSEDRVGNTIYF	TGTGCCAGCAGTGAAGACAGGGTTGGAAACACCATATATTTT
TRBJ1-1	TRBD1	NA	TRBV28	15	CASRPETGVWTEAFF	TGTGCCAGCAGGCCAGAGACAGGGGTTTGGACTGAAGCTTTCTTT
TRBJ1-3	NA	NA	TRBV12-3/TRBV12-4	11	CASNNQNTIYF	TGTGCCAGCAATAACCAGAACACCATATATTTT
TRBJ2-7	TRBD2	NA	TRBV6-5	15	CASSRAAAGVYEQYF	TGTGCCAGCAGCCGGGCGGCCGCGGGGGTCTACGAGCAGTACTTC
TRBJ1-1	NA	NA	TRBV10-3	16	CAISLTGGDGLTEAFF	TGTGCCATCAGCCTCACGGGGGGCGATGGGTTAACTGAAGCTTTCTTT
TRBJ1-5	NA	NA	TRBV2	13	CASSGLGVQPQHF	TGTGCCAGCAGTGGACTGGGAGTTCAGCCCCAGCATTTT
TRBJ1-2	NA	NA	TRBV27	15	CASSLGQGGGYGYTF	TGTGCCAGCAGTTTAGGTCAGGGCGGGGGCTATGGCTACACCTTC
TRBJ1-2	NA	NA	TRBV19	11	CASGEVYGYTF	TGTGCAAGTGGGGAGGTCTATGGCTACACCTTC
TRBJ1-6	NA	NA	TRBV27	13	CASSPQIRSPLHF	TGTGCCAGCAGTCCCCAAATCCGTTCACCCCTCCACTTT
TRBJ1-5	NA	few	TRBV24-1	13	CATSYAGNQPQHF	TGTGCCACCAGTTACGCTGGCAATCAGCCCCAGCATTTT
TRBJ2-1	NA	once	TRBV7-8	14	CASSFRSSYNEQFF	TGTGCCAGCAGCTTCAGATCCTCCTACAATGAGCAGTTCTTC
TRBJ1-2	TRBD1	once	TRBV2	13	CASSGDRGDGYTF	TGTGCCAGCAGTGGGGACAGGGGCGATGGCTACACCTTC
TRBJ2-7	TRBD1	NA	TRBV28	15	CASRLRARGLGEQYF	TGTGCCAGCAGACTTAGAGCCAGGGGGCTTGGCGAGCAGTACTTC
TRBJ2-7	NA	NA	TRBV6-2/TRBV6-3	15	CASSYIQGPYYEQYF	TGTGCCAGCAGTTACATCCAGGGCCCTTACTACGAGCAGTACTTC
TRBJ2-7	TRBD1	NA	TRBV24-1	17	CATSDQDAGTGDYEQYF	TGTGCCACCAGTGACCAAGACGCCGGGACAGGGGACTACGAGCAGTACTTC
TRBJ1-1	NA	NA	TRBV10-3	15	CAISGLGAMNTEAFF	TGTGCCATCAGTGGGCTTGGGGCGATGAACACTGAAGCTTTCTTT
TRBJ1-5	TRBD1	NA	TRBV7-8	16	CASSLSRGFSNQPQHF	TGTGCCAGCAGCTTAAGCAGGGGGTTTTCCAATCAGCCCCAGCATTTT
TRBJ2-3	NA	NA	TRBV6-5	13	CASSYSARDTQYF	TGTGCCAGCAGTTACTCCGCAAGGGATACGCAGTATTTT
TRBJ2-2	NA	NA	TRBV30	13	CAWSVGVTGELFF	TGTGCCTGGAGTGTGGGGGTAACCGGGGAGCTGTTTTTT
TRBJ1-1	NA	NA	TRBV2	14	CASSEVAQSTEAFF	TGTGCCAGCAGTGAAGTGGCCCAGAGCACTGAAGCTTTCTTT
TRBJ2-1	NA	NA	TRBV11-3	12	CASSLTSNEQFF	TGTGCCAGCAGCTTAACGTCCAATGAGCAGTTCTTC
TRBJ1-3	NA	NA	TRBV12-3/TRBV12-4	12	CASSLTGNTIYF	TGTGCCAGCAGTTTAACTGGAAACACCATATATTTT
TRBJ2-6	NA	NA	TRBV18	16	CASSLKGVSGANVLTF	TGTGCCAGCTCTCTCAAGGGGGTCTCTGGGGCCAACGTCCTGACTTTC
TRBJ1-5	TRBD1	NA	TRBV12-3/TRBV12-4	13	CASSLTGVQPQHF	TGTGCCAGCAGTTTAACAGGGGTACAGCCCCAGCATTTT
TRBJ1-2	NA	NA	TRBV28	13	CASTPTPLGGYTF	TGTGCCAGCACCCCGACACCTCTTGGGGGCTACACCTTC
TRBJ2-7	TRBD1	NA	TRBV24-1	13	CATSRQGSYEQYF	TGTGCCACCAGTAGACAGGGGAGCTACGAGCAGTACTTC
TRBJ2-7	NA	NA	TRBV5-1	15	CASSETQGSSYEQYF	TGCGCCAGCAGCGAAACACAGGGCTCCTCCTACGAGCAGTACTTC
TRBJ1-5	NA	NA	TRBV2	14	CASMGQRGNQPQHF	TGTGCCAGCATGGGCCAGCGGGGCAATCAGCCCCAGCATTTT
TRBJ1-5	TRBD1	NA	TRBV18	15	CASSRRTGGNQPQHF	TGTGCCAGCTCACGAAGGACAGGGGGCAATCAGCCCCAGCATTTT
TRBJ1-4	NA	NA	TRBV2	14	CASMKRATNEKLFF	TGTGCCAGCATGAAGCGGGCAACTAATGAAAAACTGTTTTTT
TRBJ2-7	NA	NA	TRBV27	15	CASSLSPPSAYEQYF	TGTGCCAGCAGTTTATCCCCACCCAGCGCCTACGAGCAGTACTTC
TRBJ2-1	NA	NA	TRBV7-3	11	CASSLSLVQFF	TGTGCCAGCAGTTTGAGTTTGGTGCAGTTCTTC
TRBJ2-1	NA	NA	TRBV19	15	CASREGSSSYNEQFF	TGTGCCAGTAGGGAGGGGTCGAGCTCCTACAATGAGCAGTTCTTC
TRBJ1-2	NA	NA	TRBV6-4	14	CASSDGGGNYGYTF	TGTGCCAGCAGTGACGGGGGCGGCAACTATGGCTACACCTTC
TRBJ2-2	NA	NA	TRBV12-5	13	CASGLVIPGELFF	TGTGCTAGTGGTTTGGTAATTCCCGGGGAGCTGTTTTTT
TRBJ2-2	NA	NA	TRBV3-1/TRBV3-2	15	CASSRPGLETGELFF	TGTGCCAGCAGCCGCCCGGGACTGGAGACCGGGGAGCTGTTTTTT
TRBJ1-1	NA	NA	TRBV7-9	13	CASSLRGNTEAFF	TGTGCCAGCAGCTTAAGGGGTAACACTGAAGCTTTCTTT
TRBJ1-5	NA	NA	TRBV15	16	CATSRDQQVGRQPQHF	TGTGCCACCAGCAGAGATCAACAGGTAGGGCGTCAGCCCCAGCATTTT
TRBJ1-6	NA	NA	TRBV2	14	CASRPGQFASPLHF	TGTGCCAGCAGGCCTGGACAGTTTGCTTCACCCCTCCACTTT
TRBJ1-5	TRBD1	NA	TRBV30	14	CAWKGQGYNQPQHF	TGTGCCTGGAAAGGACAGGGATATAATCAGCCCCAGCATTTT
TRBJ2-1	NA	once	TRBV27	11	CASRWINEQFF	TGTGCCAGCAGATGGATCAATGAGCAGTTCTTC
TRBJ2-7	TRBD1	NA	TRBV28	13	CASRGQGLREQYF	TGTGCCAGCAGGGGACAGGGTCTTAGGGAGCAGTACTTC
TRBJ1-5	TRBD1	NA	TRBV6-6	14	CASSRREGGEPQHF	TGTGCCAGCAGCCGCCGGGAAGGGGGCGAGCCCCAGCATTTT